The clone carrying this T cell receptor (beta chain) was seen more than once but under ten times. TCRdb processed the RT-PCR reads anew with MiXCR; each CDR3 protein has one entry. Seen here are more than 550,000 distinct CDR3 sequences, 11% to 15% observed once, and the top ten hold 3.6%. Trimming pared 5 bases from V and 2 bases from J, leaving 12 bases between. The length of the CDR3 is 14 residues. The germline CDR1 and CDR2 sequences are MNHEY and SVGEGT. The TCR comes from a female donor in good health, serving as a healthy control. This chain uses TRBV6-2 or TRBV6-3 with TRBJ1-1; D is possibly TRBD1 (6 bases). The sequencing input was memory CD4+ T cells from blood. The chain's CDR3 is CASSGLQGNTEAFF. CDR3 sequence (DNA): TGTGCCAGCAGTGGTCTACAGGGAAACACTGAAGCTTTCTTT.